This T cell receptor (beta chain) was identified in a study of T cell responses to AZD1222 COVID-19 vaccine. Note on this clone: Its antigen remains unidentified.

Study-level findings and limits: In a largely white British group with more females than males, clonal diversity was possibly underestimated.

Trimming stripped 4 bases from V and 0 bases from J, with 5 bases between. CDR3 length equals 14 residues. Germline V gene lookup returns CDR1 SGHRS and CDR2 YFSETQ. Repertoires were generated with immunoSEQ multiplex PCR, while TCRdb's copy carries only in-frame clones and drops some. The data show over 150,000 clones, more than 90% seen once. The chain carries TRBV5-1 and TRBJ2-6; D is unresolved. The clonotype comes from an adult in good health. This specimen consisted of peripheral blood, obtained on day 0 of AZD1222 vaccination. The CDR3 region is CASSQSSGANVLTF. The CDR3 DNA follows: TGCGCCAGCAGCCAAAGCTCTGGGGCCAACGTCCTGACTTTC.